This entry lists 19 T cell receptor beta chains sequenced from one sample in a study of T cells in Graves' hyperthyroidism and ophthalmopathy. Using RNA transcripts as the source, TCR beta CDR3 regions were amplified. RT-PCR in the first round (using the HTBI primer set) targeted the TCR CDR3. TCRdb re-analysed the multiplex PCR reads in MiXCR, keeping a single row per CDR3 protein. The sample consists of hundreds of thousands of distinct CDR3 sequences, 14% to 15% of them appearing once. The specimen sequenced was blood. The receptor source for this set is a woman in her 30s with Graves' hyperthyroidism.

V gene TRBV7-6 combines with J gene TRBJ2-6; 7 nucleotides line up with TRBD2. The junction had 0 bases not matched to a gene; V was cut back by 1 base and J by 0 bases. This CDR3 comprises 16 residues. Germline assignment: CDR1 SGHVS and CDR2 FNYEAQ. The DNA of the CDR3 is TGTGCCAGCAGCTTAGTAGCGGGCTCTGGGGCCAACGTCCTGACTTTC. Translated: CASSLVAGSGANVLTF.

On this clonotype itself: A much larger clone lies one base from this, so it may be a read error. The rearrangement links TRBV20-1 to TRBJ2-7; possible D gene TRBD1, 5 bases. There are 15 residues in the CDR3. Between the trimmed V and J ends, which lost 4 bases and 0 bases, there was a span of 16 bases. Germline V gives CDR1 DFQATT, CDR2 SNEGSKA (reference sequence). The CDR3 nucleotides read TGCAGTGCTAATCCAAGCAGGACAATCTCCTACGAGCAGTACTTC. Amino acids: CSANPSRTISYEQYF.

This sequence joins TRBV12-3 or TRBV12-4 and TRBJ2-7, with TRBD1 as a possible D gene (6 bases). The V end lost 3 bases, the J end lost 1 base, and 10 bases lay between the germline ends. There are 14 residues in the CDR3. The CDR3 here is CASSFGDNSYEQYF. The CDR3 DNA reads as TGTGCCAGCAGTTTCGGGGACAATTCCTACGAGCAGTACTTC.

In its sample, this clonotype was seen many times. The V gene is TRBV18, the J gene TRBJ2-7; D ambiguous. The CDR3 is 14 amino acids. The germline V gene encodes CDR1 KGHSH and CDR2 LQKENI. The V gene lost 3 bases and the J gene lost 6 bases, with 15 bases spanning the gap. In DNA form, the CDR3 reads TGTGCCAGCTCACCCGGCCGGGCGACGGGCGAGCAGTACTTC. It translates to CASSPGRATGEQYF.

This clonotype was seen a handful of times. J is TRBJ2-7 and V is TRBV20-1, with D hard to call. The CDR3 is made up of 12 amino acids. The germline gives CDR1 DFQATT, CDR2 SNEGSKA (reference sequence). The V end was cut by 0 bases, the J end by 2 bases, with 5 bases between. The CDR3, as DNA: TGCAGTGCTAGAGATTGGGCCTACGAGCAGTACTTC. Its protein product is CSARDWAYEQYF.

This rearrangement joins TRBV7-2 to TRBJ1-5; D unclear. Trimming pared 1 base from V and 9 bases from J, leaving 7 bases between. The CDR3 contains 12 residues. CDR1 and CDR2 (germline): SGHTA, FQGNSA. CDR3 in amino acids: CASSLEAGPQHF. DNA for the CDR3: TGTGCCAGCAGCTTAGAGGCTGGGCCCCAGCATTTT. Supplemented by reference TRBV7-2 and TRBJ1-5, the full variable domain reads GAGVSQSPSNKVTEKGKDVELRCDPISGHTALYWYRQSLGQGLEFLIYFQGNSAPDKSGLPSDRFSAERTGGSVSTLTIQRTQQEDSAVYLCASSLEAGPQHFGDGTRLSIL.

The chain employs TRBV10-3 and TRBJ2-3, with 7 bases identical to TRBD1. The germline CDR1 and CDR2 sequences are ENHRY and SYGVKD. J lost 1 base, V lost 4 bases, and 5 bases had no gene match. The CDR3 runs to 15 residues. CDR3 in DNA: TGTGCCATCAGTGTAGGGACAGTAGGCACAGATACGCAGTATTTT. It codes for CAISVGTVGTDTQYF.

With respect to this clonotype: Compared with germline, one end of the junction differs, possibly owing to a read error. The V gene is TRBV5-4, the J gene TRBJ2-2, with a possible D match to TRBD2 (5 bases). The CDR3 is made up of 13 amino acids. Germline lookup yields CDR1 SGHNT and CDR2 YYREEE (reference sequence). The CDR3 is CASSVGVAGELIF. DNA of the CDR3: TGTGCCAGCAGCGTAGGAGTGGCCGGGGAGCTGATTTTT.

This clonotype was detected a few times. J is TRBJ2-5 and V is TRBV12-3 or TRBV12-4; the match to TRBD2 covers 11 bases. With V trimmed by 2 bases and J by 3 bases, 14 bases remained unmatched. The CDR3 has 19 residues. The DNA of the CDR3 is TGTGCCAGCAGTTTATCGTCAATTAGACTAGCGGGATTGGAAGAGACCCAGTACTTC. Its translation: CASSLSSIRLAGLEETQYF.

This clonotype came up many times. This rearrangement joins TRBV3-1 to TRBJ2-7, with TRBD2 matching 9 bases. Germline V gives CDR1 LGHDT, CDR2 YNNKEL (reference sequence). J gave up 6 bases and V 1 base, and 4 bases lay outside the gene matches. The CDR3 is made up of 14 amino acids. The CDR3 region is CASSQASGRSEQYF. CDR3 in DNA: TGTGCCAGCAGCCAAGCAAGCGGGAGGAGCGAGCAGTACTTC.

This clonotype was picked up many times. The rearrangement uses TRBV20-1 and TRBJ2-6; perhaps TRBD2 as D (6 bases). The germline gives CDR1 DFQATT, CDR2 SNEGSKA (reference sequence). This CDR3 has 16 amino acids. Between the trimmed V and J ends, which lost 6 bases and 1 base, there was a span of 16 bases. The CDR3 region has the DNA TGCAGTGCGGAGGAGGGTTGGAAGTCTGGGGCCAACGTCCTGACTTTC. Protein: CSAEEGWKSGANVLTF.

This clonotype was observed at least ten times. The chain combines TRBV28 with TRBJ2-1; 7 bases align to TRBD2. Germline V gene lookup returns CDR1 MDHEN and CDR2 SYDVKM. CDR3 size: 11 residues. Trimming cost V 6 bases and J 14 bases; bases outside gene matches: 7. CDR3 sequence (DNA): TGTGCCAGCAGGGGAGGGCCCAAGGAGTTCTTC. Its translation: CASRGGPKEFF.

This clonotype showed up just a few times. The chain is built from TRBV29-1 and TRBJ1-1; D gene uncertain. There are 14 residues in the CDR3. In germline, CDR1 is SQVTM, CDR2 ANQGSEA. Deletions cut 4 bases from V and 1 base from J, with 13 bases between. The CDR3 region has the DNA TGCAGCGTTGGTGCCAGTGGCCCGAACACTGAAGCTTTCTTT. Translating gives CSVGASGPNTEAFF.

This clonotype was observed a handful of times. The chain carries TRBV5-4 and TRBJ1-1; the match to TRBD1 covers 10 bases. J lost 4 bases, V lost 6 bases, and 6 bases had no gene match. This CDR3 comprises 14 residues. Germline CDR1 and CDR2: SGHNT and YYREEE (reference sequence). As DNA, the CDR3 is TGTGCCAGCAACCTAGGGACAGGGGTCACTGAAGCTTTCTTT. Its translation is CASNLGTGVTEAFF.

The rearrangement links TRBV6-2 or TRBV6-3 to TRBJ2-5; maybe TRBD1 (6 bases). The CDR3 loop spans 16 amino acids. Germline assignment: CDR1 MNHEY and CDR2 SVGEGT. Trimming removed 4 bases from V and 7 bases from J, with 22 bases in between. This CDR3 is CASSSGLDRNPGTQYF. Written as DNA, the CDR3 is TGTGCCAGCAGTTCTGGCTTAGACAGGAACCCGGGGACCCAGTACTTC.

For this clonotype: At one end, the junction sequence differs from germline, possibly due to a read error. CDR3 loop: CASSLDRDSEQYF. CDR3 DNA sequence: TGCGCCAGCAGTTTGGACAGGGATTCCGAGCAGTACTTC. The rearrangement uses TRBV5-1 and TRBJ2-7; TRBD1 agrees at 8 bases. The germline V gene encodes CDR1 SGHRS and CDR2 YFSETQ. The CDR3 has 13 residues.

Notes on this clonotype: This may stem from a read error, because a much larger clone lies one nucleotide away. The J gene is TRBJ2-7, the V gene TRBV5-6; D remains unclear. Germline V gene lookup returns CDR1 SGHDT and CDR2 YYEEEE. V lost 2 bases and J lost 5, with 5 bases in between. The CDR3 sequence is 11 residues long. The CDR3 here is CASSFEDEQYF. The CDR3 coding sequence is TGTGCCAGCAGCTTTGAAGACGAGCAGTACTTC.

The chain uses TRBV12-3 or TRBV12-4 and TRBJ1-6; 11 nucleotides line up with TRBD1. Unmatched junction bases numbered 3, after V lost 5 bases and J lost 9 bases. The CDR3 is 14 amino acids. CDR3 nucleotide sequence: TGTGCCAGCAGTGCGGGACAGGGGGGTTCACCCCTCCACTTT. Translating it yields CASSAGQGGSPLHF.

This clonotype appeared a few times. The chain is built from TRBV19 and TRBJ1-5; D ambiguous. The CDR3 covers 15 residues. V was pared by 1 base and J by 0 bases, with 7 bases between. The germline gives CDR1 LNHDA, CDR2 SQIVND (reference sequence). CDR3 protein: CASSIGQYSNQPQHF. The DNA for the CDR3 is TGTGCCAGTAGTATAGGGCAGTATAGCAATCAGCCCCAGCATTTT.